This TCR beta chain appears in the sequencing data of a study of cytomegalovirus exposure and HLA in healthy donors. Findings of the study overall: Productive rates of about 90% or about 30% were seen for most TCR beta V segments in an earlier analysis. Likely technical artifact: a cluster of highly shared sequence variants.

Notes on this clone: Antigen specificity is unknown.

CDR1 is SGHRS, CDR2 YFSETQ, per germline. CDR3 length: 14 residues. The V and J ends lost 0 bases and 0 bases respectively, with 6 bases between them. A multiplex PCR was run with 60 Vbeta primers and 13 Jbeta primers. The assay was immunoSEQ multiplex PCR, and TCRdb's table has in-frame clones only and misses some. The table records 150,000 to 200,000 clones, about 73% of them present only once. The chain links TRBV5-1 to TRBJ1-1, with a weak D call TRBD1 (5 bases). The receptor comes from a middle-aged woman in good health and CMV-seronegative. The sequenced material came from PBMCs. This CDR3 reads CASSLGTLNTEAFF. The CDR3 bases are TGCGCCAGCAGCTTGGGGACATTGAACACTGAAGCTTTCTTT.